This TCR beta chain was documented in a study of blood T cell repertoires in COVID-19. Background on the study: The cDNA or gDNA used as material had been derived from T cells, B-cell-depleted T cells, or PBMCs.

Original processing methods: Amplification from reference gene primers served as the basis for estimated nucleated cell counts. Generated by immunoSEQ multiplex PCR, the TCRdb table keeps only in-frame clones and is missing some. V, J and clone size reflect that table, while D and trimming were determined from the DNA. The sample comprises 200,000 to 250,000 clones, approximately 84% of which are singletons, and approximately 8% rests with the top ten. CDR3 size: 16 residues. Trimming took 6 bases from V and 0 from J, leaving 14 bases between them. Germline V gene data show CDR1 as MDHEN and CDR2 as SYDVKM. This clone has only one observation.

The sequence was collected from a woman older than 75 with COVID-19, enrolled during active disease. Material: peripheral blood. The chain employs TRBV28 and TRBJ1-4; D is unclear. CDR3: CASRPLPRATNEKLFF. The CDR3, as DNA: TGTGCCAGCAGGCCCCTCCCCCGCGCAACTAATGAAAAACTGTTTTTT.